The clone carrying this T cell receptor beta chain has just a few counts. Sequence at one end of the junction differs from germline and may be a read error. It was with a sample-barcoded 5' primer and a J-beta primer mix that a second PCR of about 7 to 12 cycles was run. TCRdb reprocessed the 5' RACE reads via MiXCR and lists one record per CDR3 protein. The sample holds about 1 million distinct CDR3 sequences, about 23% seen once. Germline values: CDR1 SGHVS, CDR2 FQNEAQ. The CDR3 contains 18 residues. This sample was taken from a study of blood T cells in healthy people across ages. The same specimen was also included in a second study, on T cells of mothers and their children. As reported in that work: The sample comes from fewer than 10 healthy Caucasian donors: mothers and children. Over 9.5 million reads per mother and 2.5 million to 3 million per child were obtained.

The V gene is TRBV7-8, the J gene TRBJ2-5; D is tentatively TRBD1 or TRBD2 (5 bases each). The tail of the sequence fits TRBJ2-7 better, so the J call may be wrong. The source of this sequence is a girl aged 2 to 9 in good health. Sequencing input: blood. The DNA of the CDR3 is TGTACCAGCAGCTTAGCCCGGGACCTAGTTTTTTATCCCTACGAGCAGTACTTC. This translates into CTSSLARDLVFYPYEQYF.